This T cell receptor beta chain was recovered during a study of T cell repertoires in cytomegalovirus infection. The CDR3 has 13 residues. Trimming removed 1 base from V and 8 bases from J, with 11 bases in between. In germline, CDR1 is MNHEY, CDR2 SMNVEV (reference sequence). From the reads, TCRdb called clonotypes with MiXCR, one entry per CDR3 protein. Altogether some 270,000 distinct CDR3 sequences are present, about a sixth being singletons, with the ten largest covering around half. This clonotype was seen only a few times. Its cognate antigen is unknown. Study findings and constraints: HLA-C-restricted CMV-specific TCR beta clonotypes were dominant in the ex vivo response.

The specimen was CD8+ T cells from PBMCs. The V and J genes are TRBV27 and TRBJ1-1; maybe TRBD1 (6 bases). The receptor's source is a human donor in good health (CMV status not recorded). Some clones in this sample may be carry-over from other donors' samples. The CDR3 spells CASSLYGGAEAFF. CDR3 DNA: TGTGCCAGCAGTTTATATGGGGGGGCAGAAGCTTTCTTT.